A selection of T cell receptor beta chains follows, all from one sample in a study of blood T cell repertoires in COVID-19. The method was immunoSEQ multiplex PCR; TCRdb's version includes in-frame clones alone and lacks a portion of them. Here the sample spans over 70,000 clones, about 76% being singletons. Sequenced sample: peripheral blood. The receptors derive from a woman aged 80 or over with active or convalescent COVID-19. Each CDR3 is given with its conserved first and last residue. The order of the fields is V gene, D gene, J gene, CDR3 length, clone size, CDR3 DNA, CDR3 protein. The D gene is left open where the match is weak. Clone size is not always given. Where it is, it says once, few, many or a class for expanded clones.

V: TRBV9; D: -; J: TRBJ1-6; length: 15; size: few; DNA: TGTGCCAGCAGCCCCGACGTGACCGGGGGGTCACCCCTCCACTTT; CDR3: CASSPDVTGGSPLHF
V: TRBV20-1; D: TRBD2; J: TRBJ2-2; length: 18; size: -; DNA: TGCAGTGCTAGTTTCGCGGGGGGGCGCGGTAGTTACACCGGGGAGCTGTTTTTT; CDR3: CSASFAGGRGSYTGELFF
V: TRBV7-2; D: -; J: TRBJ1-5; length: 15; size: few; DNA: TGTGCCAGCAGTCGGGTTGGGAGCGGGAATCAGCCCCAGCATTTT; CDR3: CASSRVGSGNQPQHF
V: TRBV7-2; D: -; J: TRBJ2-3; length: 13; size: -; DNA: TGTGCCAGTCGGGCCGGGGTCGCAGATACGCAGTATTTT; CDR3: CASRAGVADTQYF
V: TRBV6-6; D: -; J: TRBJ2-3; length: 13; size: -; DNA: TGTGCCAGCAGTGTCTTAAGCACAGATACGCAGTATTTT; CDR3: CASSVLSTDTQYF
V: TRBV6-1; D: -; J: TRBJ1-5; length: 14; size: -; DNA: TGTGCCAGCAGTGAAGCAAGCAACTATCAGCCCCAGCATTTT; CDR3: CASSEASNYQPQHF
V: TRBV28; D: TRBD1; J: TRBJ1-2; length: 16; size: -; DNA: TGTGCCAGCAGGAAAGACCCGGTGGGACAGGGCTATGGCTACACCTTC; CDR3: CASRKDPVGQGYGYTF
V: TRBV12-3/TRBV12-4; D: -; J: TRBJ1-1; length: 13; size: -; DNA: TGTGCCAGCAGTTCCTCGACAGAGCTGAGTGCTTTCTTT; CDR3: CASSSSTELSAFF
V: TRBV6-6; D: TRBD1; J: TRBJ2-7; length: 13; size: few; DNA: TGTGCCAGCAGAACGGACAGGGCGGTCGAGCAGTACTTC; CDR3: CASRTDRAVEQYF
V: TRBV5-4; D: -; J: TRBJ2-3; length: 14; size: few; DNA: TGTGCCAGCAGCCAGGGACTCACCCCAGATACGCAGTATTTT; CDR3: CASSQGLTPDTQYF
V: TRBV19; D: TRBD1; J: TRBJ1-2; length: 13; size: few; DNA: TGTGCCAGTACGGGACAGGGTGGTTATGGCTACACCTTC; CDR3: CASTGQGGYGYTF
V: TRBV7-2; D: -; J: TRBJ2-1; length: 13; size: -; DNA: TGTGCCAGCAGCTCGTACACCTACAATGAGCAGTTCTTC; CDR3: CASSSYTYNEQFF
V: TRBV14; D: TRBD1; J: TRBJ1-4; length: 17; size: -; DNA: TGTGCCAGCAGCCAAGTTGGGATGCAGGGGGGTAACGAAAAACTGTTTTTT; CDR3: CASSQVGMQGGNEKLFF
V: TRBV24-1; D: -; J: TRBJ2-7; length: 17; size: -; DNA: TGTGCCACCAGTGACTCAACCGGCGGGCGAACCAGATACGAGCAGTACTTC; CDR3: CATSDSTGGRTRYEQYF
V: TRBV7-2; D: TRBD1; J: TRBJ1-1; length: 14; size: -; DNA: TGTGCCAGCAGCTTGACAGGGGGGAACACTGAAGCTTTCTTT; CDR3: CASSLTGGNTEAFF
V: TRBV6-5; D: -; J: TRBJ1-3; length: 16; size: -; DNA: TGTGCCAGCAGTTACTCGACTTCATCAATGGGGGCCACCATATATTTT; CDR3: CASSYSTSSMGATIYF
V: TRBV18; D: -; J: TRBJ1-1; length: 15; size: -; DNA: TGTGCCAGCTCACCCCGTCGGGGGATTGACACTGAAGCTTTCTTT; CDR3: CASSPRRGIDTEAFF
V: TRBV19; D: -; J: TRBJ1-1; length: 14; size: -; DNA: TGTGCCAGTACCCGGACGCCAAGGGGCCCTGAAGCTTTCTTT; CDR3: CASTRTPRGPEAFF
V: TRBV6-1; D: TRBD1; J: TRBJ1-2; length: 17; size: -; DNA: TGTGCCAGCAGTGAAACGGTGGAGACAGGGGGCTTCGGGGGCTACACCTTC; CDR3: CASSETVETGGFGGYTF
V: TRBV19; D: TRBD1; J: TRBJ2-1; length: 16; size: -; DNA: TGTGCCAGTAGTATCGACAGGGGTCGATCCTACAATGAGCAGTTCTTC; CDR3: CASSIDRGRSYNEQFF
V: TRBV11-3; D: TRBD1; J: TRBJ1-1; length: 14; size: -; DNA: TGTGCCAGCAGCTTGGGACAGGGGCGCACTGAAGCTTTCTTT; CDR3: CASSLGQGRTEAFF
V: TRBV9; D: TRBD1; J: TRBJ1-6; length: 15; size: -; DNA: TGTGCCAGCAGCGTGACTGGGACAGGCGATTCACCCCTCCACTTT; CDR3: CASSVTGTGDSPLHF
V: TRBV18; D: -; J: TRBJ1-5; length: 14; size: -; DNA: TGTGCCAGCTCACCACCAGGGGAACGTCAGCCCCAGCATTTT; CDR3: CASSPPGERQPQHF
V: TRBV6-6; D: TRBD1; J: TRBJ1-3; length: 17; size: few; DNA: TGTGCCAGCAGCCGAGCCGGGGACAGGACATCTGGAAACACCATATATTTT; CDR3: CASSRAGDRTSGNTIYF
V: TRBV6-5; D: -; J: TRBJ1-2; length: 15; size: -; DNA: TGTGCCAGCCGACAAGGTTTTCCTTCCAACTATGGCTACACCTTC; CDR3: CASRQGFPSNYGYTF
V: TRBV7-8; D: TRBD1; J: TRBJ2-5; length: 18; size: -; DNA: TGTGCCAGCAGCTTAGACCCTCCCTGGGGACAGGGAGAAGAGACCCAGTACTTC; CDR3: CASSLDPPWGQGEETQYF
V: TRBV7-9; D: -; J: TRBJ1-1; length: 12; size: -; DNA: TGTGCCACTGAAGCGGTGGGAACTGAAGCTTTCTTT; CDR3: CATEAVGTEAFF
V: TRBV7-2; D: -; J: TRBJ1-1; length: 17; size: few; DNA: TGTGCCAGCAGCTTACTTCTGGGGCGGGGGCGCCCCACTGAAGCTTTCTTT; CDR3: CASSLLLGRGRPTEAFF
V: TRBV6-5; D: -; J: TRBJ1-2; length: 11; size: -; DNA: TGTGCCACCTCCCAGGGATCCGGCTACACCTTC; CDR3: CATSQGSGYTF
V: TRBV12-3/TRBV12-4; D: -; J: TRBJ2-5; length: 12; size: -; DNA: TGTGCCAGCAGTTTAGGTCGGGAGACCCAGTACTTC; CDR3: CASSLGRETQYF
V: TRBV7-2; D: TRBD1; J: TRBJ2-5; length: 16; size: -; DNA: TGTGCCAGCAGCTTAGCAGTGACAGGGGGCCAAGAGACCCAGTACTTC; CDR3: CASSLAVTGGQETQYF
V: TRBV10-2; D: -; J: TRBJ1-6; length: 16; size: -; DNA: TGCGCCAGCAGCTCCCAGGGGAACTCCTATAATTCACCCCTCCACTTT; CDR3: CASSSQGNSYNSPLHF